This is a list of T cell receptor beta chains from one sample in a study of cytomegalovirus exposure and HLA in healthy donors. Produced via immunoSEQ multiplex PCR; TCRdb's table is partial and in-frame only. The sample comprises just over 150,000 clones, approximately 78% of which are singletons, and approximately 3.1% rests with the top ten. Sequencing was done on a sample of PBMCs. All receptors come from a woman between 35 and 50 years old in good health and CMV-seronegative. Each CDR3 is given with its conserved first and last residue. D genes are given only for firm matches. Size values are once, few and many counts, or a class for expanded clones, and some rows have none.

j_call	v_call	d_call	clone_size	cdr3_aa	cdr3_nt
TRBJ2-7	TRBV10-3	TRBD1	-	CAISGADRASYEQYF	TGTGCCATCAGTGGGGCGGACAGGGCCTCCTACGAGCAGTACTTC
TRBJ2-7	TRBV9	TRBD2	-	CASSVAPSGDYEQYF	TGTGCCAGCAGCGTAGCGCCTAGCGGGGACTACGAGCAGTACTTC
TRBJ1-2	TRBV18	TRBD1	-	CASGGTGARGEDGYTF	TGTGCCAGCGGCGGGACAGGGGCCCGAGGGGAGGATGGCTACACCTTC
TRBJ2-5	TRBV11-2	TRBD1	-	CASSLVGQGAETQYF	TGTGCCAGCAGCTTAGTGGGACAGGGGGCAGAGACCCAGTACTTC
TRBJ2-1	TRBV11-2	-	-	CASSLGGGISYNEQFF	TGTGCCAGCAGCTTAGGCGGCGGGATCTCCTACAATGAGCAGTTCTTC
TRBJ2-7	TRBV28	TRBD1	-	CASSSPRGIGPYEQYF	TGTGCCAGCAGTTCCCCCAGGGGGATAGGACCCTACGAGCAGTACTTC
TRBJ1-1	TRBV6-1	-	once	CASSESRGSFPEAFF	TGTGCCAGCAGTGAATCCCGGGGGAGCTTCCCTGAAGCTTTCTTT
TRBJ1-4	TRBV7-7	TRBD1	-	CASSAGGQNEKLFF	TGTGCCAGCAGCGCTGGGGGACAGAATGAAAAACTGTTTTTT
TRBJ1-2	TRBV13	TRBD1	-	CASSYTGDYGYTF	TGTGCCAGCAGCTATACAGGGGACTATGGCTACACCTTC
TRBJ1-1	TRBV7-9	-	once	CASRVGLSNTEAFF	TGTGCCAGCAGGGTAGGACTGTCGAACACTGAAGCTTTCTTT
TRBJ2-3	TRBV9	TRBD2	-	CASTLGSSGGAKGTQYF	TGTGCCAGCACCCTGGGGAGTAGCGGGGGGGCTAAGGGTACGCAGTATTTT
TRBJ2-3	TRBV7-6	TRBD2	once	CASRGTSGGSSTDTQYF	TGTGCCAGCAGGGGGACTAGCGGGGGGTCGAGCACAGATACGCAGTATTTT
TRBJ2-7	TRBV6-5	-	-	CASSYSGTPTYEQYF	TGTGCCAGCAGTTACTCGGGGACTCCTACCTACGAGCAGTACTTC
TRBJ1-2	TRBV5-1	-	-	CASSLDGGSYGYTF	TGCGCCAGCAGCTTGGATGGGGGCAGCTATGGCTACACCTTC
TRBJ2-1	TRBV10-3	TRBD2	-	CAISPLGLAGGNNEQFF	TGTGCCATCAGTCCACTCGGACTAGCGGGGGGTAACAATGAGCAGTTCTTC
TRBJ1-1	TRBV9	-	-	CASSVQANTEAFF	TGTGCCAGCAGCGTTCAAGCGAACACTGAAGCTTTCTTT
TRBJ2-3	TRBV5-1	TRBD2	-	CASTHGGGAIDTQYF	TGCGCCAGTACACATGGCGGGGGGGCGATAGATACGCAGTATTTT
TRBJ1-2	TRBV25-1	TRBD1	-	CASSVSGTGRHGYTF	TGTGCCAGCAGTGTCTCCGGGACAGGGCGGCACGGCTACACCTTC
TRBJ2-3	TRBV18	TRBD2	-	CASSPRTRTSTDTQYF	TGTGCCAGCTCACCACGGACTAGGACTAGCACAGATACGCAGTATTTT
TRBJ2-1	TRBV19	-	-	CASSDVFSAYNEQFF	TGTGCCAGTAGCGACGTCTTCAGCGCTTACAATGAGCAGTTCTTC
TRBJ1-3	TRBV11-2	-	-	CASSRLTNSGNTIYF	TGTGCCAGCAGCCGCTTGACAAACTCTGGAAACACCATATATTTT
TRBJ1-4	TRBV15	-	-	CATSRVGVPNEKLFF	TGTGCCACCAGCAGAGTCGGGGTTCCTAATGAAAAACTGTTTTTT
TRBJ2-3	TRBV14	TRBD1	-	CASSLSGTGTTDTQYF	TGTGCCAGCAGCCTGTCCGGGACAGGTACTACAGATACGCAGTATTTT
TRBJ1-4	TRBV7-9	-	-	CASSAQGVREKLFF	TGTGCCAGCAGCGCACAGGGTGTTCGTGAAAAACTGTTTTTT
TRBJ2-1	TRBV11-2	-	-	CASTPLSSYNEQFF	TGTGCCAGCACGCCCTTGAGCTCCTACAATGAGCAGTTCTTC
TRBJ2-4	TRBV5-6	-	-	CASSLDGGRNIQYF	TGTGCCAGCAGCTTGGATGGGGGGAGGAACATTCAGTACTTC
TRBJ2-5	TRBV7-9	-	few	CASSSLGMGRREETQYF	-
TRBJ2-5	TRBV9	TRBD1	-	CASSAFRDRGQETQYF	TGTGCCAGCAGCGCCTTCCGGGACAGGGGCCAAGAGACCCAGTACTTC
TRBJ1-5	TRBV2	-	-	CASTPTGTYNQPQHF	TGTGCCAGCACCCCAACAGGGACCTACAATCAGCCCCAGCATTTT
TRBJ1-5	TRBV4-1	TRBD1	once	CASSRSPGQGRGQPQHF	TGCGCCAGCAGCCGGTCGCCGGGACAGGGAAGGGGCCAGCCCCAGCATTTT
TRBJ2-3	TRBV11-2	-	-	CASSLVRIGGRRTDTQYF	TGTGCCAGCAGCTTAGTACGGATCGGGGGACGACGCACAGATACGCAGTATTTT
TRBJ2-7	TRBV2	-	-	CASTRSYEQYF	TGTGCCAGCACCCGGTCCTACGAGCAGTACTTC
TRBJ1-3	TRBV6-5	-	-	CASSYGRFSGNTIYF	TGTGCCAGCAGTTACGGCCGATTCTCTGGAAACACCATATATTTT
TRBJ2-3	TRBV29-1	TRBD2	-	CSVEGLAGLSTQYF	TGCAGCGTGGAGGGACTAGCGGGTTTAAGTACGCAGTATTTT
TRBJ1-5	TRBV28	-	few	CASGTDNQPQHF	TGTGCCAGCGGAACAGACAATCAGCCCCAGCATTTT
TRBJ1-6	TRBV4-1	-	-	CASSLLYRNSPLHF	TGCGCCAGCAGCCTACTATACAGGAATTCACCCCTCCACTTT
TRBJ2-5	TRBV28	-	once	CASRAGWSETQYF	TGTGCCAGCAGGGCAGGGTGGTCAGAGACCCAGTACTTC
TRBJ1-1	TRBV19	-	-	CASSVRLNTEAFF	TGTGCCAGTAGCGTCAGATTGAACACTGAAGCTTTCTTT
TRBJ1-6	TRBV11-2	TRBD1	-	CASSSGTVVSVGPPLHF	TGTGCCAGCAGCTCTGGGACAGTCGTTTCGGTTGGCCCACCCCTCCACTTT
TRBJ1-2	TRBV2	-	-	CASRGESPAYGYTF	TGTGCCAGCCGGGGGGAGAGTCCGGCCTATGGCTACACCTTC
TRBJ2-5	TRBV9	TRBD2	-	CASSVDGTSGGQETQYF	TGTGCCAGCAGCGTAGACGGGACTAGCGGGGGGCAAGAGACCCAGTACTTC
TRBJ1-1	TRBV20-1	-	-	CSAREHEAFF	TGCAGTGCTAGAGAACATGAAGCTTTCTTT